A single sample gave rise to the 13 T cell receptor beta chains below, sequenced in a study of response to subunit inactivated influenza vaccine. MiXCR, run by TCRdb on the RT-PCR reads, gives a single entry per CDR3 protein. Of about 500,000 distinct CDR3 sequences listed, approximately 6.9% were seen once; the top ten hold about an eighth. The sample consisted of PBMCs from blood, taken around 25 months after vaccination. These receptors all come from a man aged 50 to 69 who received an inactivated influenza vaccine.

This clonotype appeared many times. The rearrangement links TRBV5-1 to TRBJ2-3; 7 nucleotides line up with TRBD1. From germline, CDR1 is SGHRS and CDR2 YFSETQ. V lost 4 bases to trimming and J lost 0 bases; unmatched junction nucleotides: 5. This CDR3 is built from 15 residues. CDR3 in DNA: TGCGCCAGCAGCGTGGGACAGACGAGCACAGATACGCAGTATTTT. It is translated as CASSVGQTSTDTQYF.

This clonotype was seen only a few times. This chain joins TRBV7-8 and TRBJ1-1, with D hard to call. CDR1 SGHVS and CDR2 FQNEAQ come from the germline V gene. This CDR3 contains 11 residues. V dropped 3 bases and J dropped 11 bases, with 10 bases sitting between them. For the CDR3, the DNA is TGTGCCAGCAGCTTGCAGTGGAGGGCTTTCTTT. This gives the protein CASSLQWRAFF.

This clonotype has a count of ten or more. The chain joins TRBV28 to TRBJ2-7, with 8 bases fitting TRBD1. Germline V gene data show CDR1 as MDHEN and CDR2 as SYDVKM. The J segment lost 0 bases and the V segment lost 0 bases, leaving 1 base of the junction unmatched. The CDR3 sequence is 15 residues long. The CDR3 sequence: CASSLWDRASYEQYF. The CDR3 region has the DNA TGTGCCAGCAGTTTATGGGACAGGGCCTCCTACGAGCAGTACTTC.

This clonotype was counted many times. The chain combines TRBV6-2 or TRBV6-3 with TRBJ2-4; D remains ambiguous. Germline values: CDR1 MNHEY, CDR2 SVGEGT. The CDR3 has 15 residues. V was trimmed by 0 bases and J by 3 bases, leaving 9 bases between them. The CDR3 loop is CASSYSQDGKNIQYF. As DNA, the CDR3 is TGTGCCAGCAGTTACTCGCAGGATGGCAAAAACATTCAGTACTTC.

CDR3: CSARERPLEEKLFF. The CDR3 DNA reads as TGCAGTGCTCGGGAAAGGCCCCTAGAGGAAAAACTGTTTTTT. V is TRBV20-1 and J is TRBJ1-4; D remains ambiguous. There are 14 residues in the CDR3. Per the germline V gene, CDR1 is DFQATT and CDR2 is SNEGSKA (reference sequence). V was trimmed by 5 bases and J by 8 bases, leaving 18 bases between them.

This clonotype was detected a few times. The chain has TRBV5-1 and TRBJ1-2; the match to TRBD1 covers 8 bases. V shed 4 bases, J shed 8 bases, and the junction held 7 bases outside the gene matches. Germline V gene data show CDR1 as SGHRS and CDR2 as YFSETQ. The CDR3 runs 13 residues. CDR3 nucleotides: TGCGCCAGCAGCGTTGGACAGGGTAACGGCTACACCTTC. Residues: CASSVGQGNGYTF.

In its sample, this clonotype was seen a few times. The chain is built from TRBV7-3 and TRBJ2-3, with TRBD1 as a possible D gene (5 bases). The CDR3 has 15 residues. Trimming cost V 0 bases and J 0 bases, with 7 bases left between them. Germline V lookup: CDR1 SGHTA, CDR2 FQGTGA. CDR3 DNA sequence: TGTGCCAGCAGCTTAACGGCAGGGAGCACAGATACGCAGTATTTT. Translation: CASSLTAGSTDTQYF.

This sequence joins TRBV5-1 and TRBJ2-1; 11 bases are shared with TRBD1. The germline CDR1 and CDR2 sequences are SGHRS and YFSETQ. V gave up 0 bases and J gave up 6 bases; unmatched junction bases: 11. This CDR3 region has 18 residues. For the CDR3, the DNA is TGCGCCAGCAGCTTGGATACGGTGACGGGACAGGGGGTCAATGAGCAGTTCTTC. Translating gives CASSLDTVTGQGVNEQFF.

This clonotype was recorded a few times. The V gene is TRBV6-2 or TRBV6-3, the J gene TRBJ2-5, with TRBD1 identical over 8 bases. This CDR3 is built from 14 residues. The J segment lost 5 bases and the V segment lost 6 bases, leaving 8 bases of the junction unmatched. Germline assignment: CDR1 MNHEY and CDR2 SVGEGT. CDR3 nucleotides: TGTGCCAGCAGCCGTACAGGGGGAAGCGAGACCCAGTACTTC. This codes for CASSRTGGSETQYF.

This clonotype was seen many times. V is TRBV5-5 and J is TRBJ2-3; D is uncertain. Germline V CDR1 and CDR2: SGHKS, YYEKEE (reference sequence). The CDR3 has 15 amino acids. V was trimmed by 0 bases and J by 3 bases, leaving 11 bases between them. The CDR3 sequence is CASSLAVYGTDTQYF. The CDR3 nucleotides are TGTGCCAGCAGCTTGGCTGTGTATGGGACAGATACGCAGTATTTT.

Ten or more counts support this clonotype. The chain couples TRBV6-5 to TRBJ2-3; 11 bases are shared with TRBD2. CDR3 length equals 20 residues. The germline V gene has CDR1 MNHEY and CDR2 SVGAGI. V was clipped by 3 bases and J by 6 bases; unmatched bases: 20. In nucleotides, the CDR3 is TGTGCCAGCAGTTATGACCTGGCGACTAGCGGGGCTCCCCAGGCGGATACGCAGTATTTT. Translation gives CASSYDLATSGAPQADTQYF.

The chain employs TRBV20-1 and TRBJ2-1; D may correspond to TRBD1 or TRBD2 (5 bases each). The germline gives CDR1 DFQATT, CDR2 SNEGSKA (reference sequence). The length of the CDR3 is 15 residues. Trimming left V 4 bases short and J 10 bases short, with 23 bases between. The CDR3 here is CSATSWDRAVGEQFF. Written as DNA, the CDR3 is TGCAGTGCTACGAGTTGGGACCGGGCTGTGGGCGAGCAGTTCTTC.

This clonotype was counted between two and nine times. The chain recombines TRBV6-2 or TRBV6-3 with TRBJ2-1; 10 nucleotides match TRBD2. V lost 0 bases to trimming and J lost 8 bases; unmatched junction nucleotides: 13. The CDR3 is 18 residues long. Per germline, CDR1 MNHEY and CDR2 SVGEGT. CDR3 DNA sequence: TGTGCCAGCAGTTACTCGATTAGCGGGGGGTCGCTAGGCGATGAGCAGTTCTTC. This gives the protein CASSYSISGGSLGDEQFF.